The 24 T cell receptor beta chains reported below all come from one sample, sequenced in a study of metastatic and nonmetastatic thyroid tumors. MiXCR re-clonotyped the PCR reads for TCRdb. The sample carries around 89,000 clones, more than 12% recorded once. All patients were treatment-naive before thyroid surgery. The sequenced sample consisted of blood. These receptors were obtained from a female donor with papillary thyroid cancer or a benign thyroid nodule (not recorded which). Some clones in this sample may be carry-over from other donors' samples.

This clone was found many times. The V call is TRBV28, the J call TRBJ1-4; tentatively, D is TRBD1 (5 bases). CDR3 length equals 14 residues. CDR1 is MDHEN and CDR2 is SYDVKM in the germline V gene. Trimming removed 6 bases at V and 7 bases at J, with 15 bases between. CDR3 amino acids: CASSSTGLGEKLFF. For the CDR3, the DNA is TGTGCCAGCAGCTCTACAGGCTTGGGTGAAAAACTGTTTTTT.

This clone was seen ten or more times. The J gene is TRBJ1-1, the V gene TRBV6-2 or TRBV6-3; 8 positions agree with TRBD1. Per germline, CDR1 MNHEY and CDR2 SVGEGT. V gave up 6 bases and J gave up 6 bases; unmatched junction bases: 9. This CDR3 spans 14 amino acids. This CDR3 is CASSLDRGKAEAFF. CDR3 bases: TGTGCCAGCAGCCTCGACAGGGGAAAGGCTGAAGCTTTCTTT.

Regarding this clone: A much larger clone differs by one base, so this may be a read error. CDR3: CAISVIEGNTIYF. The CDR3 DNA reads TGTGCCATCAGCGTAATTGAGGGAAACACCATATATTTT. The V gene is TRBV9, the J gene TRBJ1-3; D unclear. Germline CDR1 SGDLS, CDR2 YYNGEE. The CDR3 extends over 13 amino acids.

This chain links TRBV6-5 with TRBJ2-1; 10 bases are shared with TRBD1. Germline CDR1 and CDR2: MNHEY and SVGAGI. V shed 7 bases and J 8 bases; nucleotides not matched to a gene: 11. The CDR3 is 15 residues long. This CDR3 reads CASISRDRGIHEQFF. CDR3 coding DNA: TGTGCCAGCATCTCCAGGGACAGGGGTATCCATGAGCAGTTCTTC.

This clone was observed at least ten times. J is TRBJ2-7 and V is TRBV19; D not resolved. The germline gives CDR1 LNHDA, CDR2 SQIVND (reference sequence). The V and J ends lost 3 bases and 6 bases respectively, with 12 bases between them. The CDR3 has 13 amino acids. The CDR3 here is CASSILGPGEQYF. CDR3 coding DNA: TGTGCCAGTAGTATTTTGGGTCCAGGCGAGCAGTACTTC.

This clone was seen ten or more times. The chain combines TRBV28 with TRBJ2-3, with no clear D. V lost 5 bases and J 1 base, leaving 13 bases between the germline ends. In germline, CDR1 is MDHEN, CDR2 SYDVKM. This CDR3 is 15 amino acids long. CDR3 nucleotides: TGTGCCAGCAGTAAGAGTGACACCGGCACAGATACGCAGTATTTT. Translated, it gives CASSKSDTGTDTQYF.

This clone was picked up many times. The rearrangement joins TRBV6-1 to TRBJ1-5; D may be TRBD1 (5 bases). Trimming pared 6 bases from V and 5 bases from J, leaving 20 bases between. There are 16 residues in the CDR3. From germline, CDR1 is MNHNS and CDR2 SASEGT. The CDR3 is CASSPRRGSYDQPQHF. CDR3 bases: TGTGCCAGCAGCCCCCGCCGGGGGTCATATGATCAGCCCCAGCATTTT.

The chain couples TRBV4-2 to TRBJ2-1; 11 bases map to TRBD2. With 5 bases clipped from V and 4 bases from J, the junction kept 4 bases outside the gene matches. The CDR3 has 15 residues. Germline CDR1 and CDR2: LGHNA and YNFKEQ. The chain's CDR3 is CASSVGTSGYNEQFF. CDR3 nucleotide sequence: TGTGCCAGCAGCGTCGGGACTAGCGGTTACAATGAGCAGTTCTTC.

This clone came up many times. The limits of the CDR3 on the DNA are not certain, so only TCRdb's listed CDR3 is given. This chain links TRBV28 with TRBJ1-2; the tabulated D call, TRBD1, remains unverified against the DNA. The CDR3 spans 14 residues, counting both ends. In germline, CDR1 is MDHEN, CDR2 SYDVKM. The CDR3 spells CASSSSGHNYGYTF.

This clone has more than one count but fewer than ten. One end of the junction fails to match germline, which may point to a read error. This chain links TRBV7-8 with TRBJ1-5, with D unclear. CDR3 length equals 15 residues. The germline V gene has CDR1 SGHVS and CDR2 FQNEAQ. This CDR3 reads CASSLNRRWGQPQHF. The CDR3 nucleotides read TGTGCCAGCAGCTTAAATAGAAGGTGGGGTCAGCCGCAGCATTTT.

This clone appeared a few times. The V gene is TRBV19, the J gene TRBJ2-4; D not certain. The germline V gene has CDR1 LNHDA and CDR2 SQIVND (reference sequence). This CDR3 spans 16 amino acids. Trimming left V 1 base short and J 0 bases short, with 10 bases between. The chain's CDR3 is CASSIANRLAKNIQYF. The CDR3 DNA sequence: TGTGCCAGTAGTATAGCAAACAGATTAGCCAAAAACATTCAGTACTTC.

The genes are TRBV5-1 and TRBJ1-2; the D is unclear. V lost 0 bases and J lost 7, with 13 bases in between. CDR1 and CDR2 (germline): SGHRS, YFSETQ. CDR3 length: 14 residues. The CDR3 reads CASSLGPSTGGYTF. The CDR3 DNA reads TGCGCCAGCAGCTTGGGCCCCTCTACGGGTGGCTACACCTTC.

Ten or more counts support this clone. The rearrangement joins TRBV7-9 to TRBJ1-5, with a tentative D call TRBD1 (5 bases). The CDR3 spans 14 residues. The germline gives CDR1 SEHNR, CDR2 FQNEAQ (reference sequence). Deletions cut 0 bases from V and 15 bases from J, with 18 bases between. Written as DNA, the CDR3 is TGTGCCAGCAGCTTAGCCCGGGACTTACTCCGGGGGCATTTT. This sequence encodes CASSLARDLLRGHF.

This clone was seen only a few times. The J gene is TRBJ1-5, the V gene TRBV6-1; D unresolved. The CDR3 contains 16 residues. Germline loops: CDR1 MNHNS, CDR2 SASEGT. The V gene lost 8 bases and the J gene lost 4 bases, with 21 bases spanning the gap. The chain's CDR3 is CASAPRPGGMNQPQHF. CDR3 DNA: TGTGCCAGCGCACCCCGGCCAGGTGGGATGAATCAGCCCCAGCATTTT.

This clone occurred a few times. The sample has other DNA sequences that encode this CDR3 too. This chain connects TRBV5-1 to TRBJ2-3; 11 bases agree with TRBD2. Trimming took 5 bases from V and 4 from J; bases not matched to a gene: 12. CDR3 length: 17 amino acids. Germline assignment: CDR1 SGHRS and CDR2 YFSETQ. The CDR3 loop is CASSRSGGDYNSDTQYF. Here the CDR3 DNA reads TGCGCCAGCAGTCGTAGCGGGGGGGATTATAATTCAGATACGCAGTATTTT.

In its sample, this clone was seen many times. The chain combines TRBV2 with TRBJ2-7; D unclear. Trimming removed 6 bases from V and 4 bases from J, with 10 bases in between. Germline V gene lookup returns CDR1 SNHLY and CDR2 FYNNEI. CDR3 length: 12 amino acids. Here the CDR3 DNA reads TGTGCCAGCAGGGACCCTCAGTACGAGCAGTACTTC. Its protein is CASRDPQYEQYF.

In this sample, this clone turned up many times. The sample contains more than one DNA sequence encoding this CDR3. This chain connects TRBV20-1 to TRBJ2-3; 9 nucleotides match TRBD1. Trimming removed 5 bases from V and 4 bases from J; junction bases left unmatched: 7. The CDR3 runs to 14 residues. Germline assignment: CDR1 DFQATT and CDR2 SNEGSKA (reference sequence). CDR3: CSADRDRDPDTQYF. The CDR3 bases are TGCAGTGCTGACCGGGACAGGGACCCAGATACGCAGTATTTT.

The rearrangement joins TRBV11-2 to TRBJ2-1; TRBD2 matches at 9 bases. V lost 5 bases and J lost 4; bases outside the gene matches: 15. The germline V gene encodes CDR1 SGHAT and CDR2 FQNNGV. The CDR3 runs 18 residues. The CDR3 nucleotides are TGTGCCAGCAGCAACTCTCAGGGGCAAGCGGGAGGTTACAATGAGCAGTTCTTC. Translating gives CASSNSQGQAGGYNEQFF.

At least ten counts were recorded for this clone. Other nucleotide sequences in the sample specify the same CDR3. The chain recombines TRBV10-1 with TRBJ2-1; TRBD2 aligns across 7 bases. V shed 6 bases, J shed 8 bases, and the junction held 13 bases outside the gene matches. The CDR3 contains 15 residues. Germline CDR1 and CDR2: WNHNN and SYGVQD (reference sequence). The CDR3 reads CASSHGTIEGHEQFF. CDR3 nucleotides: TGCGCCAGCAGCCACGGGACTATAGAGGGCCATGAGCAGTTCTTC.

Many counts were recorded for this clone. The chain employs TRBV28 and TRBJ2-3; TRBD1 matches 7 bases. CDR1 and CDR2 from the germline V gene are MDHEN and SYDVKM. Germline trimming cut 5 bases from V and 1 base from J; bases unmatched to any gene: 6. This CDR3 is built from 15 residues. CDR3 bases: TGTGCCAGCAGTCACAGGGGATTAGGCACAGATACGCAGTATTTT. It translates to CASSHRGLGTDTQYF.

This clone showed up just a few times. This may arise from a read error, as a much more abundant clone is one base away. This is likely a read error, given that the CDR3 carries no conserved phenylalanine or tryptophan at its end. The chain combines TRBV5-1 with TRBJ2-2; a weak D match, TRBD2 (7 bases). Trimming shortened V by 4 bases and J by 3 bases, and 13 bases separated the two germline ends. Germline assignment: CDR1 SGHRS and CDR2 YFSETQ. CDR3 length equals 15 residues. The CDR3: CASSPGGQYTGELFL. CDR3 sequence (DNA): TGCGCCAGCAGCCCGGGAGGACAGTACACCGGGGAGCTGTTTCTT.

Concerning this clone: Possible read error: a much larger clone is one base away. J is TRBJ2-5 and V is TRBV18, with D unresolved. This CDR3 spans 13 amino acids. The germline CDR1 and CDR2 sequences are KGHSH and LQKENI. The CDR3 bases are TGTGCCAACTCACGGAAGGCTGGGGAGACCCAGTACTTC. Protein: CANSRKAGETQYF.

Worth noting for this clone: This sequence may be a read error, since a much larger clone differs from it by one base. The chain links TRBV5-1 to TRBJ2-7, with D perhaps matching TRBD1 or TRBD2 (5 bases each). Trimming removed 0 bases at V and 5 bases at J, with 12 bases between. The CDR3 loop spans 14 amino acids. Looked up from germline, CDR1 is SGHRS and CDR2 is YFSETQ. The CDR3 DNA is TGCGCCAGCAGCTTGGGGGGGTCGGAGGACGAGCAGTACTTC. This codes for CASSLGGSEDEQYF.

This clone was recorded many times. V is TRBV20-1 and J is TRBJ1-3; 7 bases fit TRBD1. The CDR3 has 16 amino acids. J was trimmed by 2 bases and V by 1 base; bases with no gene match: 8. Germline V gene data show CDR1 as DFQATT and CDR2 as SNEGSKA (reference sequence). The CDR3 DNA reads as TGCAGTGCTAGAGGACCATTGACAGGGCCTGGAAACACCATATATTTT. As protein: CSARGPLTGPGNTIYF.